These 15 T cell receptor beta chains came from one sample sequenced in a study of CD8 T cells in ankylosing spondylitis. The study, taken as a whole, reports: Seven to nine highly homologous variants made up a TCR beta motif, and this motif appeared characteristic of ankylosing spondylitis blood.

Using its own MiXCR run on the 5' RACE reads, TCRdb lists one record per CDR3 protein. Here the sample spans 500,000 to 650,000 distinct CDR3 sequences, approximately 5% being singletons. For these TCRs, the target antigens are not known. Specimen: blood, either unsorted or a sorted T cell fraction (not recorded which). The receptors derive from a male donor with ankylosing spondylitis.

This clonotype was counted ten times or more. Relative to the germline gene, one junction end is altered; a read error may explain this. The chain joins TRBV20-1 to TRBJ1-2; D ambiguous. This CDR3 is built from 11 residues. Germline CDR1 is DFQATT and CDR2 is SNEGSKA (reference sequence). The DNA for the CDR3 is TGTGGATTACAGTGGAATTATGGCTACACCTTC. Its protein is CGLQWNYGYTF.

This clonotype was seen ten or more times. This sequence joins TRBV10-3 and TRBJ2-6; unclear D gene. This CDR3 comprises 17 residues. The V gene's germline CDR1 is ENHRY and CDR2 SYGVKD. V lost 0 bases and J 0 bases, leaving 9 bases between the germline ends. Here the CDR3 DNA reads TGTGCCATCAGTGAGTCTGTCAGCAGCTCTGGGGCCAACGTCCTGACTTTC. Translation: CAISESVSSSGANVLTF.

This clonotype was counted at least ten times. The chain is built from TRBV12-3 or TRBV12-4 and TRBJ2-1, with D unresolved. V lost 6 bases, J lost 5 bases, and 20 bases lay in between. This CDR3 comprises 16 residues. The CDR3 sequence: CASRRNIASVNNEQFF. The CDR3 nucleotides are TGTGCCAGCAGACGTAACATTGCCTCCGTAAACAATGAGCAGTTCTTC.

Many counts were recorded for this clonotype. The V and J genes are TRBV28 and TRBJ2-1, with D hard to call. Germline CDR1 reads MDHEN; CDR2 reads SYDVKM. The V gene lost 5 bases and the J gene lost 0 bases, with 14 bases spanning the gap. The CDR3 is 16 amino acids. The CDR3 reads CASSRPHVSSYNEQFF. Here the CDR3 DNA reads TGTGCCAGCAGTAGGCCCCATGTGAGCTCCTACAATGAGCAGTTCTTC.

The CDR3, as DNA: TGTGCCAGCAGTAGGGCACGAGGCACAGATACGCAGTATTTT. Protein: CASSRARGTDTQYF. The chain recombines TRBV2 with TRBJ2-3; no definite D call. This CDR3 has 14 amino acids. CDR1 and CDR2 from the germline V gene are SNHLY and FYNNEI. Between the trimmed V and J ends, which lost 5 bases and 1 base, there was a span of 10 bases.

This clonotype was observed many times. The chain combines TRBV4-3 with TRBJ2-5; no clear D. This CDR3 has 15 amino acids. CDR1 is LGHNA and CDR2 is YSLEER in the germline V gene. V gave up 4 bases and J gave up 2 bases, with 14 bases separating them. CDR3 DNA: TGCGCCAGCAGCCTTATAGGAGTGGGTCAAGAGACCCAGTACTTC. Its translation: CASSLIGVGQETQYF.

This clonotype was found many times. The rearrangement uses TRBV7-9 and TRBJ1-2; D call uncertain. The CDR3 is 14 residues long. CDR1 and CDR2 (germline): SEHNR, FQNEAQ (reference sequence). Trimming pared 1 base from V and 8 bases from J, leaving 14 bases between. The CDR3 here is CASSLGLSSDGYTF. DNA of the CDR3: TGTGCCAGCAGCTTAGGGCTTAGCTCCGACGGCTACACCTTC.

This clonotype was recorded at least ten times. V gene TRBV18 combines with J gene TRBJ2-2; 7 nucleotides agree with TRBD2. The germline CDR1 and CDR2 sequences are KGHSH and LQKENI. Trimming cost V 0 bases and J 7 bases; bases outside gene matches: 2. The CDR3 is 14 amino acids. The CDR3 DNA follows: TGTGCCAGCTCACCACCAAGGACTAGCGGGGAGCTGTTTTTT. It encodes CASSPPRTSGELFF.

This clonotype was detected ten times or more. The J gene is TRBJ2-7, the V gene TRBV5-6, with D maybe TRBD2 (6 bases). This CDR3 has 12 amino acids. Germline V gene sequence: CDR1 SGHDT, CDR2 YYEEEE. Deletions cut 3 bases from V and 7 bases from J, with 11 bases between. CDR3 coding DNA: TGTGCCAGCAGCTGGGACTTGGGGGAGCAGTACTTC. Translating gives CASSWDLGEQYF. Filled out from reference TRBV5-6 and TRBJ2-7, the complete variable domain reads DAGVTQSPTHLIKTRGQQVTLRCSPKSGHDTVSWYQQALGQGPQFIFQYYEEEERQRGNFPDRFSGHQFPNYSSELNVNALLLGDSALYLCASSWDLGEQYFGPGTRLTVT.

This clonotype has a count of ten or more. The rearrangement links TRBV27 to TRBJ1-2; no clear D. This CDR3 is built from 14 residues. The germline CDR1 and CDR2 sequences are MNHEY and SMNVEV (reference sequence). Trimming stripped 3 bases from V and 2 bases from J, with 10 bases between. In DNA form, the CDR3 reads TGTGCCAGCAGTTTGCGGACGGGGAACTATGGCTACACCTTC. Translating gives CASSLRTGNYGYTF.

This clonotype was found many times. This rearrangement joins TRBV7-2 to TRBJ1-1; weak D call: TRBD1 (6 bases). Germline V gene lookup returns CDR1 SGHTA and CDR2 FQGNSA. This CDR3 comprises 15 residues. The ends were cut back, 4 bases at V and 8 bases at J, with 20 bases in the middle. Here the CDR3 reads CASSSQGRGLTEAFF. CDR3 DNA: TGTGCCAGCAGCTCACAGGGTCGCGGCCTGACCGAAGCTTTCTTT.

This clonotype was detected only a few times. The chain has TRBV6-1 and TRBJ2-7; unclear D gene. This CDR3 has 13 amino acids. Germline CDR1 and CDR2: MNHNS and SASEGT. V shed 5 bases and J shed 5 bases, with 13 bases lying between them. CDR3 loop: CASSPHPDNEQYF. In DNA form, the CDR3 reads TGTGCCAGCAGTCCCCACCCAGACAACGAGCAGTACTTC.

This clonotype was detected a few times. The chain uses TRBV4-3 and TRBJ2-7, with 8 bases identical to TRBD1. Trimming cost V 1 base and J 3 bases; bases outside gene matches: 5. The CDR3 sequence is 15 residues long. Germline V gene sequence: CDR1 LGHNA, CDR2 YSLEER. The CDR3, as DNA: TGCGCCAGCAGCCAAGCCTTGGACAGGGTCTACGAGCAGTACTTC. This gives the protein CASSQALDRVYEQYF.

This clonotype was recorded many times. The genes are TRBV20-1 and TRBJ2-7; 9 nucleotides agree with TRBD1. Germline V CDR1 and CDR2: DFQATT, SNEGSKA (reference sequence). CDR3 length: 14 amino acids. Trimming took 6 bases from V and 6 from J; bases not matched to a gene: 12. In DNA, the CDR3 is TGCAGTGCCCGGAGTCGGACAGGGGTCCCCGAGCAGTACTTC. Encoded protein: CSARSRTGVPEQYF.

The V and J genes are TRBV18 and TRBJ2-1; either TRBD1 or TRBD2 may supply D (5 bases each). The V end was cut by 1 base, the J end by 9 bases, with 16 bases between. The CDR3 spans 15 residues. Germline V lookup: CDR1 KGHSH, CDR2 LQKENI. The CDR3 spells CASSPRQAPGREQFF. The CDR3 DNA reads TGTGCCAGCTCACCACGGCAGGCCCCGGGGCGTGAGCAGTTCTTC.